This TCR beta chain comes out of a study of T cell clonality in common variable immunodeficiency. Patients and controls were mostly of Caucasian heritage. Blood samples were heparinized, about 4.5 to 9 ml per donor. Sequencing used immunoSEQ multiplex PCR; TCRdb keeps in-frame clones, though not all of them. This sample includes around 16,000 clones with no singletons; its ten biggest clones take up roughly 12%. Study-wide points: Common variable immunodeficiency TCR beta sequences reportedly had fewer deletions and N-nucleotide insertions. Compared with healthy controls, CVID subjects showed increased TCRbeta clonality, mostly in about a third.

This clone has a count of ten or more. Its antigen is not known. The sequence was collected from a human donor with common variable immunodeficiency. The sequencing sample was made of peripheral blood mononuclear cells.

CDR3 sequence: CSVAVRSLSYEQYF. CDR3 DNA (partial): TGCAGCGTTGCCGTCCGGTCCTTGTCCTACGAG. V gene TRBV29-1 combines with J gene TRBJ2-7; D is uncertain. The read ends 3 residues before the CDR3 terminus; that terminus is restored from the germline J gene. Trimming removed 4 bases from V and 1 base from J, with 14 bases in between. The CDR3 covers 14 residues. Germline loops: CDR1 SQVTM, CDR2 ANQGSEA.